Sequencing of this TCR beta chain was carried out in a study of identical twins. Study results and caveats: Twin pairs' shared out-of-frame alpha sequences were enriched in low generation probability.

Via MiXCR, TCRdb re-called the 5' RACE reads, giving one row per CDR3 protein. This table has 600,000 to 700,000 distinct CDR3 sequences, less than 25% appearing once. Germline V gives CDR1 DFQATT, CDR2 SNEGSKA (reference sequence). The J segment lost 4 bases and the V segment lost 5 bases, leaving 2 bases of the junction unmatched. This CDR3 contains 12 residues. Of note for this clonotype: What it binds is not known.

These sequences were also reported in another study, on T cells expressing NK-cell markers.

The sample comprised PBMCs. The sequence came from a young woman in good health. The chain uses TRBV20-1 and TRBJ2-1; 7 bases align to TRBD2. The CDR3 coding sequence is TGCAGTGCTGGACTAGTTTACAATGAGCAGTTCTTC. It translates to CSAGLVYNEQFF.